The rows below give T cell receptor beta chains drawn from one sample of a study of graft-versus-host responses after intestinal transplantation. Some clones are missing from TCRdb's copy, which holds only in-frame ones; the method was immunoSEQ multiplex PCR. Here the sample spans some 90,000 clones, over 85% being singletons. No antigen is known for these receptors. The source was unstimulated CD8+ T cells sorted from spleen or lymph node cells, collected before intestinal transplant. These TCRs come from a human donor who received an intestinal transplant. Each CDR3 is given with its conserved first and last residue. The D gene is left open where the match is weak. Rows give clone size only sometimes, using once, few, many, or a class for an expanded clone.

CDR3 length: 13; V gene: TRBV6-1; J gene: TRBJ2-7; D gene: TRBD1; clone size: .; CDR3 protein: CASHRGAFYEQYF; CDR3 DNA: TGTGCCAGCCACAGGGGGGCTTTTTACGAGCAGTACTTC
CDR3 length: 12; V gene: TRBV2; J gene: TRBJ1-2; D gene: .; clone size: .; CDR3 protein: CASRGHLGGYTF; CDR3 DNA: TGTGCCAGCAGGGGACACCTCGGGGGCTACACCTTC
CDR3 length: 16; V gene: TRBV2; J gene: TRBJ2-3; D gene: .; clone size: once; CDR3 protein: CASRFYRESPTDTQYF; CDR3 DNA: TGTGCCAGCAGATTTTACAGGGAGTCCCCTACAGATACGCAGTATTTT
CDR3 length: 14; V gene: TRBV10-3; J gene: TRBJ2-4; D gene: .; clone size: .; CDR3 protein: CAKEQGTAKNIQYF; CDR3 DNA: TGTGCCAAGGAACAGGGTACGGCCAAAAACATTCAGTACTTC
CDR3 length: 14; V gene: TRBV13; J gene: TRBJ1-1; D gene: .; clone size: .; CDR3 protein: CASTVRDMNTEAFF; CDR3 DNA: TGTGCCAGCACGGTCCGGGACATGAACACTGAAGCTTTCTTT
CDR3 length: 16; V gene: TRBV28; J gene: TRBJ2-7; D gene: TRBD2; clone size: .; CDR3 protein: CASSYKREDSPYEQYF; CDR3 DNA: TGTGCCAGCAGTTACAAGCGGGAGGACAGCCCCTACGAGCAGTACTTC
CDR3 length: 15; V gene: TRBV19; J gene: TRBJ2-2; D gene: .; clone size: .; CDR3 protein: CASIPGGGITGELFF; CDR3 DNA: TGTGCCAGTATCCCGGGGGGCGGCATCACCGGGGAGCTGTTTTTT
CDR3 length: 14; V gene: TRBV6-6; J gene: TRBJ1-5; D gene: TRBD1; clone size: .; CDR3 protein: CASSRGQDNQPQHF; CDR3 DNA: TGTGCCAGCAGTCGAGGACAGGACAATCAGCCCCAGCATTTT
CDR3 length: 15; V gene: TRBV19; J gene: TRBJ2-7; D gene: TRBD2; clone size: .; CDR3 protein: CASSIPGLASHEQYF; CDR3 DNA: TGTGCCAGTAGTATCCCTGGACTAGCTTCCCACGAGCAGTACTTC
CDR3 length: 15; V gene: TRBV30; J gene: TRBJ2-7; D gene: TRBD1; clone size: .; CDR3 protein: CAWRPRDRSYYEQYF; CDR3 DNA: TGTGCCTGGAGACCCAGGGACAGATCTTACTACGAGCAGTACTTC
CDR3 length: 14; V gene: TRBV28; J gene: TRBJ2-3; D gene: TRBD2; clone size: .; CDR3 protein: CASQGLAGADTQYF; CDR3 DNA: TGTGCCAGCCAGGGACTAGCGGGGGCAGATACGCAGTATTTT
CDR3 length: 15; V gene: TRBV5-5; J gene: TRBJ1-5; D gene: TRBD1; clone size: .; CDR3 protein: CASSPRDRGPQPQHF; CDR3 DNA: TGTGCCAGCAGCCCACGGGACAGGGGGCCTCAGCCCCAGCATTTT
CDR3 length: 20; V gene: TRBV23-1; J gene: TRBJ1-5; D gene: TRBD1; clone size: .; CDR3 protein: CASSQSIGSQGPLPNQPQHF; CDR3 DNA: TGCGCCAGCAGTCAATCAATTGGGTCACAGGGGCCGCTGCCGAATCAGCCCCAGCATTTT
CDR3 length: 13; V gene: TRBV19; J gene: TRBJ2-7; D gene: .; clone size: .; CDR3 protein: CASRSSSDYEQYF; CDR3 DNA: TGTGCCAGTAGGTCTTCTAGTGACTACGAGCAGTACTTC
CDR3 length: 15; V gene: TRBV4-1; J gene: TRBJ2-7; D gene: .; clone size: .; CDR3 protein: CASSQVEGVGYEQYF; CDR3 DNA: TGCGCCAGCAGCCAAGTAGAGGGAGTTGGCTACGAGCAGTACTTC
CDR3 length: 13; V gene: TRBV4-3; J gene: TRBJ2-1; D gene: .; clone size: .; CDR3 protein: CASSQGSFNEQFF; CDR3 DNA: TGCGCCAGCAGCCAAGGGAGTTTCAATGAGCAGTTCTTC